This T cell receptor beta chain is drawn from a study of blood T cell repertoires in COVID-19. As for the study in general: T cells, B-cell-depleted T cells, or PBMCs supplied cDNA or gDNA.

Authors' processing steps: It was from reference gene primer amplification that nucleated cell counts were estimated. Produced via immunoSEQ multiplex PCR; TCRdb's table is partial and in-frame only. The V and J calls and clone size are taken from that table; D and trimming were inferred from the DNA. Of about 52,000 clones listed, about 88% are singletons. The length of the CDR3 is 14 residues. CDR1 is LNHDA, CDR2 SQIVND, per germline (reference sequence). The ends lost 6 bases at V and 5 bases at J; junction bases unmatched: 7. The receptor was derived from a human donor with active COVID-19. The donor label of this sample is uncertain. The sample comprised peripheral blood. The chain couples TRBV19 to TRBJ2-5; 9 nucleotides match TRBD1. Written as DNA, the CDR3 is TGTGCCAGTAGAAACACAGGGGGCCGGGAGACCCAGTACTTC. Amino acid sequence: CASRNTGGRETQYF.